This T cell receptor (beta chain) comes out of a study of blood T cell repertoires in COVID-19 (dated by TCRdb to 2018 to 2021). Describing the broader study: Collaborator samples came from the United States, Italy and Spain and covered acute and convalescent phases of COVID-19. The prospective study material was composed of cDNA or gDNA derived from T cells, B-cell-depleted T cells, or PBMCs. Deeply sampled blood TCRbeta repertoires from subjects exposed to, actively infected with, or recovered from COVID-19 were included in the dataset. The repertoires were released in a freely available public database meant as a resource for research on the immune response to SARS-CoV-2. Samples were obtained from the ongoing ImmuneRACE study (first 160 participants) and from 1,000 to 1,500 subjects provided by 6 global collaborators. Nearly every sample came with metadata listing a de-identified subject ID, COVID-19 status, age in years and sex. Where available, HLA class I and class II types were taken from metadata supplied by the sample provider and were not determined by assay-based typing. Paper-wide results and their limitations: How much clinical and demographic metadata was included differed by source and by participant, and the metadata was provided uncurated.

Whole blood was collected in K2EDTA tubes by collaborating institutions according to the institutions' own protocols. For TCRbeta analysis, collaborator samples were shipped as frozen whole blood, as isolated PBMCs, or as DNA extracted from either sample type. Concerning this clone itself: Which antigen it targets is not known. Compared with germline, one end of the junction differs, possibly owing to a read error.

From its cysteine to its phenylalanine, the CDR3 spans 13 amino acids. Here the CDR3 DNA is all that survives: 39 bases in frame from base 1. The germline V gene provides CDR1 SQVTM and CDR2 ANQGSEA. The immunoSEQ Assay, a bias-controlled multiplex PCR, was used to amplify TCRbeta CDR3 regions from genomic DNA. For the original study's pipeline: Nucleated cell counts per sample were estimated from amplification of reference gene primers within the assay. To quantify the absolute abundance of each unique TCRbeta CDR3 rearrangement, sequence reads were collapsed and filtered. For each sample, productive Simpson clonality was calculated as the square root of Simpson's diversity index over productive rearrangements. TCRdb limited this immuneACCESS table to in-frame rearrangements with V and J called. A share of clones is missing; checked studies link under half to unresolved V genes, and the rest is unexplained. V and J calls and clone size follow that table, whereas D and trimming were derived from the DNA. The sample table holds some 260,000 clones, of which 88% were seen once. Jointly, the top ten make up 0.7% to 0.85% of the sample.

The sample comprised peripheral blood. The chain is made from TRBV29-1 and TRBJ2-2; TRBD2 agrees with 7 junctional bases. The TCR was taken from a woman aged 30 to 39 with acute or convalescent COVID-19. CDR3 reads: CSAENGGTGELFF. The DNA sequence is TGCAGCGCTGAAAACGGGGGGACCGGGGAGCTGTTTTTT.